Listed below are T cell receptor beta chains from one sample, sequenced in a study of vaccination effects on CD4 cells after COVID-19. Sequencing was performed with immunoSEQ multiplex PCR; in TCRdb, only in-frame clones are kept and a portion is missing. The top ten clones hold under 2.5% of a sample with 50,000 to 80,000 clones, approximately 80% of them seen once. Their cognate antigens are unknown. Material: CD4+ T cells from PBMCs cultured without peptide, obtained after COVID-19 vaccination. The receptor set was obtained from a human donor who received a COVID-19 vaccine. Each CDR3 is given with its conserved first and last residue. Each record gives: J gene, V gene, CDR3 protein.

J: TRBJ1-6; V: TRBV2; CDR3: CASSEGSSAASPLHF
J: TRBJ2-5; V: TRBV5-1; CDR3: CASSLGGGETQYF
J: TRBJ1-2; V: TRBV5-6; CDR3: CASSSYDVDYGYTF
J: TRBJ1-2; V: TRBV20-1; CDR3: CSASWRQGAGGYTF
J: TRBJ2-1; V: TRBV10-2; CDR3: CASSGTSGTHNEQFF
J: TRBJ2-2; V: TRBV28; CDR3: CASSTIRELFF
J: TRBJ2-1; V: TRBV29-1; CDR3: CSVTIRAPVF
J: TRBJ2-5; V: TRBV4-2; CDR3: CASSQEGTSGPTGRPQETQYF
J: TRBJ2-5; V: TRBV6-4; CDR3: CASSAFGGLATETQYF
J: TRBJ1-2; V: TRBV12-3/TRBV12-4; CDR3: CASSLFRQAGYTF